This TCR beta chain was documented in a study of OX40 agonist ivuxolimab in advanced cancers. Context from the whole study: The costimulatory receptor OX40 (CD134) was targeted by ivuxolimab, a fully human IgG2 agonistic monoclonal antibody. Intravenous ivuxolimab was administered to patients every 2 weeks at six dose levels: 0.01, 0.1, 0.3, 1.5, 3 and 10 mg/kg. Three dose-escalation patients achieved partial responses, one with hepatocellular carcinoma and two with cutaneous melanoma. Of the approximately 50 dose-escalation patients, hepatocellular carcinoma was present in about 20, melanoma in approximately 15, renal cell carcinoma in 9 and head and neck cancer in 9. The point of sequencing TCRbeta in the periphery was to test whether ivuxolimab changed TCR sequence diversity and drove clonal T-cell expansion. The dose-escalation cohort was over 70% male with a mean age of about 60 years, ranging from about 20 to 80. The paper describes the monotherapy dose-escalation part (N = 52 patients) of the phase I trial of ivuxolimab. Prior anti-PD-1, anti-PD-L1 or anti-CTLA-4 therapy was permitted, and approximately 41% of dose-escalation patients had received checkpoint inhibitors.

This clone showed up just once. Its antigen is not yet known. One base away there is no much larger clone; base qualities are not given. Patients with autoimmune disease history or receiving systemic immunosuppression were excluded from the trial. Peripheral blood for TCR sequencing was collected from all dose cohorts at baseline, on cycle 4 day 1, and on cycle 7 day 1. Samples were obtained from an open-label, multicenter, first-in-human phase I dose-escalation trial of ivuxolimab. Adults with locally advanced or metastatic melanoma, renal cell carcinoma, hepatocellular carcinoma or head and neck squamous cell carcinoma were enrolled in the trial. CD4+ and CD8+ T cells were sorted separately from peripheral blood before TCR sequencing. The V end loses 6 bases and the J end loses 1 base, and a stretch of 17 bases separates them. CDR1 and CDR2 were assigned from the germline V gene as SGDLS and YYNGEE. The CDR3 starts with the cysteine, ends with the phenylalanine, and has 16 residues. The entry retains the CDR3 DNA only, 48 bases that are in frame from base 1.

To sequence the TCRbeta CDR3 region, genomic DNA was isolated from the sorted cells. The immunoSEQ Assay was used for sequencing of TCRbeta CDR3 regions. TCRdb's version of the immuneACCESS table is confined to in-frame rearrangements and falls short of the full clone set. An unresolved V gene accounts for under half of the shortfall where checked; the remainder is of unknown origin. This sample has around 87,000 clones in its table, and 90% to 95% of those were observed once. The biggest ten clones account for about 2.6% of the sample. Broad study findings and their caveats: After ivuxolimab, expanded clones were on average more numerous among CD8+ T cells than among CD4+ T cells. In the 0.1-3.0 mg/kg groups, partial responders had among the lowest normalized peripheral clonal expansion, particularly in CD8+ T cells. Clonal expansion of both CD4+ and CD8+ blood T cells was observed from baseline to week 6 at doses 0.1 to 3.0 mg/kg. Antigen specificity was not determined for the clonally expanded peripheral T cells. Low levels of normalized T-cell clonal expansion were also seen in some nonresponding patients.

The specimen comprised CD4+ or CD8+ T cells sorted from blood, sampled in a trial of the OX40 agonist ivuxolimab. The chain was built from TRBV9 and TRBJ2-1, and perhaps TRBD2 as D gene, on 5 matching bases. This TCR was recovered from an adult with an advanced solid tumor such as melanoma, head and neck, liver or kidney cancer. The DNA sequence follows: TGTGCCAGCATCGCCCCGGGAAGGGAGTCCTACAATGAGCAGTTCTTC. Its product reads: CASIAPGRESYNEQFF. The variable domain in full, with residues beyond the CDR3 obtained from the reference TRBV9 and TRBJ2-1 genes, is DSGVTQTPKHLITATGQRVTLRCSPRSGDLSVYWYQQSLDQGLQFLIQYYNGEERAKGNILERFSAQQFPDLHSELNLSSLELGDSALYFCASIAPGRESYNEQFFGPGTRLTVL.